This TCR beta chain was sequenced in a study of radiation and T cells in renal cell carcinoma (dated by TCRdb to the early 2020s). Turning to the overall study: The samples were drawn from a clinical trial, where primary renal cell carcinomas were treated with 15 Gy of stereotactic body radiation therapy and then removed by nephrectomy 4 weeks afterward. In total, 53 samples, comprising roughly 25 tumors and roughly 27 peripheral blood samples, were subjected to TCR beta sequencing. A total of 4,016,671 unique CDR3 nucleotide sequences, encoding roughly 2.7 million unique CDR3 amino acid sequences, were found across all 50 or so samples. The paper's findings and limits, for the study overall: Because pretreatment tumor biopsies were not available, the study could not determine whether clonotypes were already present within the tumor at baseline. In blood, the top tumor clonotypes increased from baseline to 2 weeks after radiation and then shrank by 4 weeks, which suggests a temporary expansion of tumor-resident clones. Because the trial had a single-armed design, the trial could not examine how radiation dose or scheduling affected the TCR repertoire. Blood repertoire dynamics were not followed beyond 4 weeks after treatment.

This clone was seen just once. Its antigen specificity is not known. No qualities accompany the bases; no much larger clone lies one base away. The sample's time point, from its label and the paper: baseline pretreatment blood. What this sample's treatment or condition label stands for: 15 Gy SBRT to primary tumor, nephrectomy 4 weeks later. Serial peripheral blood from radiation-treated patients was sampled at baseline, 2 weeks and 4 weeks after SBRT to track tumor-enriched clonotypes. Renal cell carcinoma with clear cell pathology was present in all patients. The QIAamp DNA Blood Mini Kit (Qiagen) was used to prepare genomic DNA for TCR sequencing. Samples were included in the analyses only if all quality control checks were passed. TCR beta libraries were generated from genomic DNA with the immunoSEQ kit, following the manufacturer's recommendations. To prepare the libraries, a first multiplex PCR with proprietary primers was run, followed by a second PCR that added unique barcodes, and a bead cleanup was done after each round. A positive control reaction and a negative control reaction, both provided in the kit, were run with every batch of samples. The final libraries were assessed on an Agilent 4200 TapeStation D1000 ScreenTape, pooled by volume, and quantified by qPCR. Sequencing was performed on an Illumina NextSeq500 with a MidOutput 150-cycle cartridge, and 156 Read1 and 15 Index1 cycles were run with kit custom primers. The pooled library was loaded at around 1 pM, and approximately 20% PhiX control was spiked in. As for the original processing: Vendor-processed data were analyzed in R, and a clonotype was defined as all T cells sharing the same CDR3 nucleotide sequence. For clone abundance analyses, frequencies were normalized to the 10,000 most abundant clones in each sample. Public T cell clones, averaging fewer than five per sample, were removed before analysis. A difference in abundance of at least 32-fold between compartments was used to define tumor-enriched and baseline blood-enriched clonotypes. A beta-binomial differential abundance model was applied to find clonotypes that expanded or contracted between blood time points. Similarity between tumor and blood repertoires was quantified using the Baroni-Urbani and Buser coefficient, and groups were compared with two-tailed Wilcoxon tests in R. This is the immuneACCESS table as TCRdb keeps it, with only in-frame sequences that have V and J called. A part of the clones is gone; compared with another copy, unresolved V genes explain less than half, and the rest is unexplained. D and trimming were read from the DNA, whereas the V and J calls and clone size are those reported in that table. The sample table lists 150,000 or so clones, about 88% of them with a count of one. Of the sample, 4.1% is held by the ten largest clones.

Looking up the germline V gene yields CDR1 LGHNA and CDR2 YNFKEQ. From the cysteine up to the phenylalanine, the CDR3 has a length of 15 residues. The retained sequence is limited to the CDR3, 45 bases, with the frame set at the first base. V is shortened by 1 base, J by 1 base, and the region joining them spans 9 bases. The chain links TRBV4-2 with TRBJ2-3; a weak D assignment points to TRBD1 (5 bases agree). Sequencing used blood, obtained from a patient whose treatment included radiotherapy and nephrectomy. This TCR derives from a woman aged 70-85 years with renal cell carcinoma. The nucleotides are TGTGCCAGCAGCCAAGCGGCACAGGGCACAGATACGCAGTATTTT. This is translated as CASSQAAQGTDTQYF.